The clone carrying this TCR beta chain was seen at least ten times. Its antigen is unidentified. The time point is: persistent/refractory GD, antithyroid drugs over 5 years with positive TRAb. Making the TCR library involved RNA that had been extracted from PBMCs. These data belong to a study of regulatory T cells in long-lasting Graves disease. Study-level results: Blood alone, not thyroid tissue, was studied. Persistent Graves' cases showed lower TCR diversity than newly diagnosed cases.

To make TCR beta libraries, researchers used iRepertoire HTBI primers and Arm-PCR of CDR3 regions. TCRdb processed the multiplex PCR reads anew with MiXCR; each CDR3 protein has one entry. This sample has a few hundred thousand distinct CDR3 sequences, with 20% to 25% found just once. The receptor was isolated from a female donor with Graves disease. Sample: peripheral blood mononuclear cells (PBMCs), taken when the disease was refractory, from a patient treated with antithyroid drugs.

The CDR3: CASCLSGRTEAFF. The CDR3 DNA follows: TGTGCCAGCTGTTTGTCAGGAAGGACTGAAGCTTTCTTT. This chain connects TRBV2 to TRBJ1-1; D not resolved. Germline CDR1 is SNHLY and CDR2 is FYNNEI. This CDR3 is 13 amino acids long. Trimming left V 8 bases short and J 5 bases short, with 15 bases between.